The 9 T cell receptor beta chains listed next were all sequenced from one sample in a study of T cells after yellow fever vaccination. TCRdb ran MiXCR on the 5' RACE reads and lists one entry per CDR3 protein. The data contain 100,000 to 150,000 distinct CDR3 sequences, approximately 7% of them seen just once; the ten biggest clones take up roughly 2.6%. The sequencing here drew on CD4+ T cells sorted from PBMCs, taken around 10 days after the first yellow fever vaccination. The receptors come from a man between 18 and 29 years old who received the YFV17D yellow fever vaccine.

This rearrangement joins TRBV12-3 or TRBV12-4 to TRBJ2-3; 13 bases are a match to TRBD2. After removal of 6 bases from V and 2 bases from J, the junction contained 11 bases not matched to a gene. The CDR3 loop spans 18 amino acids. The CDR3 DNA reads as TGTGCCAGCAGCGCCTTCACCGGGACTAGCGGGGTCACAGATACGCAGTATTTT. The encoded protein is CASSAFTGTSGVTDTQYF.

The sample holds many counts of this clonotype. The chain carries TRBV6-5 and TRBJ2-3; no clear D. The CDR3 runs to 14 residues. The V end was cut by 2 bases, the J end by 7 bases, with 13 bases between. Germline V lookup: CDR1 MNHEY, CDR2 SVGAGI. CDR3 bases: TGTGCCAGCAGTTACATGCCTCCCATGAATACGCAGTATTTT. It yields the protein CASSYMPPMNTQYF.

This clonotype was found many times. The chain joins TRBV7-8 to TRBJ2-7; 9 nucleotides agree with TRBD1. The CDR3 extends over 15 amino acids. Germline CDR1 SGHVS, CDR2 FQNEAQ. The V gene end was trimmed by 7 bases and the J gene end by 0 bases; junction bases not matched to a gene: 7. CDR3 protein: CASIAGTGPSYEQYF. CDR3 coding DNA: TGTGCCAGCATCGCCGGGACAGGGCCCTCCTACGAGCAGTACTTC.

This clonotype occurred many times. The rearrangement links TRBV10-3 to TRBJ1-1; D gene ambiguous. Between the trimmed V and J ends, which lost 6 bases and 1 base, there was a span of 9 bases. This CDR3 contains 13 residues. Per germline, CDR1 ENHRY and CDR2 SYGVKD. The CDR3 region has the DNA TGTGCCATCAGGATCCAGGAGAACACTGAAGCTTTCTTT. Translating gives CAIRIQENTEAFF.

This clonotype was seen ten or more times. The chain recombines TRBV18 with TRBJ2-3; D remains unclear. The germline V gene encodes CDR1 KGHSH and CDR2 LQKENI. The V and J ends lost 2 bases and 4 bases respectively, with 4 bases between them. This CDR3 is 12 amino acids long. The CDR3: CASSPYSDTQYF. In DNA form, the CDR3 reads TGTGCCAGCTCACCATATTCAGATACGCAGTATTTT.

The sample holds many counts of this clonotype. The chain links TRBV6-2 or TRBV6-3 to TRBJ2-2; the D call may be TRBD1 or TRBD2 (6 bases each). Germline loops: CDR1 MNHEY, CDR2 SVGEGT. Trimming removed 1 base from V and 4 bases from J, with 10 bases in between. The CDR3 has 15 residues. The CDR3 sequence is CASSYWGAGTGELFF. CDR3 DNA: TGTGCCAGCAGTTACTGGGGGGCCGGCACCGGGGAGCTGTTTTTT.

In its sample, this clonotype was seen many times. The chain combines TRBV27 with TRBJ2-1; tentatively, D is TRBD2 (7 bases). Germline CDR1 MNHEY, CDR2 SMNVEV (reference sequence). Trimming stripped 5 bases from V and 3 bases from J, with 20 bases between. The CDR3 loop spans 17 amino acids. The CDR3 bases are TGTGCCAGCAGTCAATCTTTGGGGGGGGCCGTCTACAATGAGCAGTTCTTC. It yields the protein CASSQSLGGAVYNEQFF.

This clonotype came up many times. This chain joins TRBV7-3 and TRBJ2-1; 7 positions match TRBD1. This CDR3 is built from 16 residues. V dropped 3 bases and J dropped 0; count of bases not matched to a gene: 5. Germline V gene lookup returns CDR1 SGHTA and CDR2 FQGTGA. CDR3 residues: CASSFWGQSSYNEQFF. The CDR3 DNA reads TGTGCCAGCAGCTTTTGGGGACAGAGCTCCTACAATGAGCAGTTCTTC.

The table lists this clonotype with many counts. The genes are TRBV29-1 and TRBJ2-3; D remains unclear. The germline V gene encodes CDR1 SQVTM and CDR2 ANQGSEA. There are 13 residues in the CDR3. Trimming took 6 bases from V and 1 from J, leaving 11 bases between them. The CDR3 is CSVIPSGTDTQYF. CDR3 sequence (DNA): TGCAGCGTAATTCCGAGCGGCACAGATACGCAGTATTTT.